The rows below give T cell receptor beta chains drawn from one sample of a study of Ad26.COV2.S vaccination and SARS-CoV-2 variants. This table comes from immunoSEQ multiplex PCR, and its TCRdb copy is limited to in-frame clones, with some not included. Of more than 150,000 clones listed, approximately 90% are singletons. This specimen was peripheral blood, taken after recovery from COVID-19. The origin of the receptors is a human donor who had recovered from COVID-19. The CDR3 runs from the conserved cysteine through the conserved F or W. The D gene is left open where the match is weak. Not all rows give a size; the values are once, few, many and, for expanded clones, a class.

NA | NA | TRBJ1-2 | TRBV27 | TGTGCCAGCAGTTTAACAGGAAGGGACTATGGCTACACCTTC | CASSLTGRDYGYTF
NA | TRBD1 | TRBJ1-2 | TRBV5-6 | TGTGCCAGCAGCTTGGCCGACAGGGGGCGTAACTATGGCTACACCTTC | CASSLADRGRNYGYTF
once | NA | TRBJ1-5 | TRBV5-1 | TGCGCCAGCAGCCCGGGGGGGACGGGTCAGCCCCAGCATTTT | CASSPGGTGQPQHF
NA | TRBD1 | TRBJ1-5 | TRBV28 | TGTGCCAGCAGTCCCGGGACAGGGAGGGGCAATCAGCCCCAGCATTTT | CASSPGTGRGNQPQHF
NA | TRBD1 | TRBJ1-1 | TRBV16 | TGTGCCAGCAGCCAATCGGGGACAGGGTTGTATGACACTGAAGCTTTCTTT | CASSQSGTGLYDTEAFF
few | TRBD2 | TRBJ2-7 | TRBV4-2 | TGTGCCAGCAGCCAAGTGGGACTAGCGTTGGGCGAGCAGTACTTC | CASSQVGLALGEQYF
few | NA | TRBJ2-4 | TRBV5-1 | TGCGCCAGCAGCTTGGAACTTAGGGGAACGCAAAACATTCAGTACTTC | CASSLELRGTQNIQYF
NA | TRBD2 | TRBJ2-1 | TRBV3-1/TRBV3-2 | TGTGCCAGCAGCCAAGAACGGTTGGGTTTACTAGCGGGAGGGCGGAATGAGCAGTTCTTC | CASSQERLGLLAGGRNEQFF
NA | NA | TRBJ2-7 | TRBV25-1 | TGTGCCAGCAGTGGCCATTACGAGCAGTACTTC | CASSGHYEQYF
few | TRBD1 | TRBJ2-2 | TRBV5-1 | TGCGCCAGCAGCCTGGGGTCTACAGGGGTGACCGGGGAGCTGTTTTTT | CASSLGSTGVTGELFF
NA | TRBD2 | TRBJ2-7 | TRBV27 | TGTGCCAGCAGTTTATTGGGGGGGGGACCCTGGACGGGCGAGCAGTACTTC | CASSLLGGGPWTGEQYF
NA | NA | TRBJ1-4 | TRBV19 | TGTGCCTCCGCTGCAGGGGAGTATGAAAAACTGTTTTTT | CASAAGEYEKLFF
NA | TRBD1 | TRBJ2-7 | TRBV27 | TGTGCCAGCAGTTTGGACAGGGTGGCAGAGCAGTACTTC | CASSLDRVAEQYF
NA | TRBD2 | TRBJ2-1 | TRBV7-7 | TGTGCCAGCAGCCACAGACTAGCGGGAGAGGATGAGCAGTTCTTC | CASSHRLAGEDEQFF
NA | NA | TRBJ1-2 | TRBV29-1 | TGCAGCCTAGGAGTTTCTGGAGGCTACACCTTC | CSLGVSGGYTF
NA | NA | TRBJ1-1 | TRBV3-1/TRBV3-2 | TGTGCCAGCAGCCAAGAAAGGTCAGGCATAAGAGGGAACACTGAAGCTTTCTTT | CASSQERSGIRGNTEAFF
NA | NA | TRBJ2-7 | TRBV28 | TGTGCCAGCTTGGGACCCCGCGAGGGCTCCTACGAGCAGTACTTC | CASLGPREGSYEQYF
NA | NA | TRBJ1-4 | TRBV6-6 | TGTGCCAGCAGTTACTCGTTAGCGTTACAGGAAAAACTGTTTTTT | CASSYSLALQEKLFF
NA | NA | TRBJ1-6 | TRBV28 | TGTGCCAGCAACCCAGGCCCGAGCTCCTATAATTCACCCCTCCACTTT | CASNPGPSSYNSPLHF
NA | NA | TRBJ2-2 | TRBV7-8 | TGTGCCAGCAGCTTGGGGCGGGTCAGTACCGGGGAGCTGTTTTTT | CASSLGRVSTGELFF
NA | TRBD2 | TRBJ2-1 | TRBV5-1 | TGCGCCAGCAGCTTCGAGAGTAAGGCGGGAGCATTCTACAATGAGCAGTTCTTC | CASSFESKAGAFYNEQFF
NA | NA | TRBJ1-1 | TRBV13 | TGTGCCAGCAGCTCCCGGGGGGAGAACACTGAAGCTTTCTTT | CASSSRGENTEAFF
once | NA | TRBJ2-5 | TRBV7-6 | TGTGCCAGCAGCCTCGGCCGGGGGGCCATCGCGGAGACCCAGTACTTC | CASSLGRGAIAETQYF
once | NA | TRBJ1-1 | TRBV5-1 | TGCGCCAGCAGCTTGGTAGAGATGTCTTGGAACACTGAAGCTTTCTTT | CASSLVEMSWNTEAFF
NA | NA | TRBJ2-7 | TRBV6-5 | TGTGCCAGCACCTACTCGATGGAGGGGAGCTCCTACGAGCAGTACTTC | CASTYSMEGSSYEQYF
NA | NA | TRBJ2-1 | TRBV20-1 | TGCAGTGCTAGAGGTCAGGTTGAGCAGTTCTTC | CSARGQVEQFF
NA | NA | TRBJ1-5 | TRBV7-2 | TGTGCCAGCAGCTTAGCGGGGAACAGCAATCAGCCCCAGCATTTT | CASSLAGNSNQPQHF
NA | TRBD1 | TRBJ1-4 | TRBV19 | TGTGCCAGTACCGGCCGAGGGGGCGCGGGTGAAAAACTGTTTTTT | CASTGRGGAGEKLFF
NA | NA | TRBJ1-6 | TRBV3-1/TRBV3-2 | TGTGCCAGCAGCCACGGTACAGTAGATAATTCACCCCTCCACTTT | CASSHGTVDNSPLHF
NA | NA | TRBJ2-1 | TRBV4-2 | TGTGCCAGCAGCCAAGGGTGGGAAAACTACAATGAGCAGTTCTTC | CASSQGWENYNEQFF
NA | NA | TRBJ1-1 | TRBV6-1 | TGTGCCAGCAGTGAAACAGGGAACACTGAAGCTTTCTTT | CASSETGNTEAFF
few | NA | TRBJ2-7 | TRBV6-5 | TGTGCCTCCCGGGGGTGGGTCTCCGAGCAGTACTTC | CASRGWVSEQYF
NA | NA | TRBJ1-1 | TRBV3-1/TRBV3-2 | TGTGCCAGCAGCCAATTTAACACTGAAGCTTTCTTT | CASSQFNTEAFF
NA | TRBD1 | TRBJ1-4 | TRBV11-2 | TGTGCCAGCAGCCGCGCAGGGGGCGCGAATGAAAAACTGTTTTTT | CASSRAGGANEKLFF
NA | NA | TRBJ2-1 | TRBV9 | TGTGCCAGCAGCCCAGGCGGGAAGCGTCCCTACAATGAGCAGTTCTTC | CASSPGGKRPYNEQFF
few | NA | TRBJ1-2 | TRBV10-3 | TGTGCCATCAGTGAGTCACAGGAGATCTATGGCTACACCTTC | CAISESQEIYGYTF
NA | NA | TRBJ2-1 | TRBV19 | TGTGCCAGTAGTGTCGAAAATGGGGTATACAATGAGCAGTTCTTC | CASSVENGVYNEQFF
NA | TRBD1 | TRBJ2-4 | TRBV30 | TGTGCCTGGAGTCGCGACAGGGACATTCAGTACTTC | CAWSRDRDIQYF
NA | TRBD1 | TRBJ2-7 | TRBV4-1 | TGCGCCAGCAGGAAGGGAAAGGGGGACAGGGGGGACCAGCAGTACTTC | CASRKGKGDRGDQQYF
NA | NA | TRBJ1-1 | TRBV7-3 | TGTGCCAGCAGCCCCTCCGGGGAGGGAAGGAGCACTGAAGCTTTCTTT | CASSPSGEGRSTEAFF
NA | NA | TRBJ2-5 | TRBV14 | TGTGCCAGCAGCCGCAGGAGATATGAGACCCAGTACTTC | CASSRRRYETQYF
NA | TRBD2 | TRBJ2-3 | TRBV5-8 | TGTGCCAGCAGCTTGGTAGCGGGAGAAGTCACAGATACGCAGTATTTT | CASSLVAGEVTDTQYF
NA | NA | TRBJ2-7 | TRBV12-3/TRBV12-4 | TGTGCCAGCGCCAGGTCAGATGCCTACGAGCAGTACTTC | CASARSDAYEQYF
NA | NA | TRBJ2-1 | TRBV7-2 | TGTGCCAGCAGCTTAGAAGGTGCGGACCCCACCCAATTCTTC | CASSLEGADPTQFF
NA | TRBD1 | TRBJ1-1 | TRBV6-1 | TGTGCCAGCAGTGAGCAACAGGGGTACACTGAAGCTTTCTTT | CASSEQQGYTEAFF
once | TRBD1 | TRBJ1-1 | TRBV10-2 | TGCGCCACCAGGGGGCGGGTCGTCACTGAAGCTTTCTTT | CATRGRVVTEAFF
NA | NA | TRBJ2-5 | TRBV27 | TGTGCCAGCAGCCGGAGAGGGGGGACGGCGGAGACCCAGTACTTC | CASSRRGGTAETQYF
few | TRBD1 | TRBJ1-2 | TRBV14 | TGTGCCAGCAGCCTTAGACAGGGGGTGTTTAACTATGGCTACACCTTC | CASSLRQGVFNYGYTF
NA | NA | TRBJ1-5 | TRBV6-1 | TGTGCCAGCAGTGAGGCACAGGGATGGAATCAGCCCCAGCATTTT | CASSEAQGWNQPQHF
NA | NA | TRBJ1-6 | TRBV27 | TGTGCCAGCAGTTTAGGGACCTCTGGAGGTAATTCACCCCTCCACTTT | CASSLGTSGGNSPLHF